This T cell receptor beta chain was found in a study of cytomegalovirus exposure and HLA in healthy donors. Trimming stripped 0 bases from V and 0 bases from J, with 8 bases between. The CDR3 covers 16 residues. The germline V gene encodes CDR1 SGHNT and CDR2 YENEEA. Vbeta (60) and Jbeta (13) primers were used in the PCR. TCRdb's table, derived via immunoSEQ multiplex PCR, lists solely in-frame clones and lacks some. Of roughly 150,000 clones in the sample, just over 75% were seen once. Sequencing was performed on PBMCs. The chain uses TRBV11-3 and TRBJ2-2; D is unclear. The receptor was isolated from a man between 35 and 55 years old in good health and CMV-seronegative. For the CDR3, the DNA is TGTGCCAGCAGCTTAGAACGCCTAGCGAACACCGGGGAGCTGTTTTTT. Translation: CASSLERLANTGELFF.